This T cell receptor beta chain was observed in a study of blood T cell repertoires in COVID-19. Study summary: T cells, B-cell-depleted T cells, or PBMCs supplied cDNA or gDNA.

There are a few counts of this clone. Source study methods: Researchers report that nucleated cell counts were estimated from reference gene primer amplification. Clones were read by immunoSEQ multiplex PCR, and TCRdb kept only the in-frame ones, dropping some. That table is the source of V, J and clone size, and D and trimming were worked out from the DNA. This table holds about 250,000 clones, just under 85% found once. Trimming stripped 5 bases from V and 0 bases from J, with 14 bases between. Germline V gene sequence: CDR1 SEHNR, CDR2 FQNEAQ (reference sequence). The CDR3 totals 15 residues. Sample: peripheral blood. V and J are TRBV7-9 and TRBJ2-7; D possibly corresponds to TRBD1 (6 bases). The sequence was obtained from an elderly man with acute or convalescent COVID-19. For the CDR3, the DNA is TGTGCCAGCAGCCTCGGACAGAGGAGCTCCTACGAGCAGTACTTC. This gives the protein CASSLGQRSSYEQYF.